Below, one TCR beta chain is given with its context. The data originate from a study of blood T cell repertoires in COVID-19. In the source study's methods: Amplification from reference gene primers served as the basis for estimated nucleated cell counts. The method was immunoSEQ multiplex PCR; TCRdb's version includes in-frame clones alone and lacks a portion of them. Clonal size and the V and J genes are those of that table, whereas D and trimming came from the DNA. The sample lists more than 50,000 clones, around 80% occurring once. Source material: peripheral blood. The TCR comes from a human donor in a cohort sampled during active COVID-19.

CDR3 residues: CSATQGGNTEAFF. The CDR3 nucleotides are TGCAGCGCCACACAGGGGGGAAACACTGAAGCTTTCTTT. The chain recombines TRBV29-1 with TRBJ1-1; 8 positions match TRBD1. V shed 7 bases and J 2 bases; nucleotides not matched to a gene: 6. CDR3 size: 13 residues. Germline V gene data show CDR1 as SQVTM and CDR2 as ANQGSEA.